A single sample gave rise to the 5 T cell receptor beta chains below, sequenced in a study of shared clonotypes between healthy human individuals. Sequenced by immunoSEQ multiplex PCR; TCRdb stores in-frame clones only, minus some. The sample lists over 850,000 clones, approximately 78% occurring once. Material for sequencing was memory CD4+ T cells from PBMCs. Subset given: CD45RA-negative fraction. The receptor set was obtained from a man younger than 35 in good health. Some clones in this sample may be carry-over from other donors' samples.

Details on this clone: This CDR3 is also generated by other DNA sequences in the sample. V gene TRBV5-1 combines with J gene TRBJ1-1, with 7 bases identical to TRBD1. The trim removed 4 bases at V and 1 base at J, leaving 1 base unmatched. Germline loops: CDR1 SGHRS, CDR2 YFSETQ. The CDR3 runs to 13 residues. Written as DNA, the CDR3 is TGCGCCAGCAGCGGACAGGAGAACACTGAAGCTTTCTTT. Protein: CASSGQENTEAFF.

V is TRBV27 and J is TRBJ2-5; 7 nucleotides agree with TRBD2. CDR3 length: 17 residues. The V segment lost 5 bases and the J segment 5 bases; nucleotides outside the gene matches: 17. Germline V gene lookup returns CDR1 MNHEY and CDR2 SMNVEV (reference sequence). Written as DNA, the CDR3 is TGTGCCAGCAGTCAACTGAGGGCAGCGGGAACGGGGGAGACCCAGTACTTC. This translates into CASSQLRAAGTGETQYF.

In this sample, this clone turned up a few times. The chain combines TRBV27 with TRBJ2-2; TRBD2 is a possible D gene (7 bases). The CDR3 contains 14 residues. Germline CDR1 and CDR2: MNHEY and SMNVEV (reference sequence). The germline V and J ends were trimmed by 7 bases and 5 bases, with 14 bases remaining between them. The CDR3 here is CASKKGGATGELFF. For the CDR3, the DNA is TGTGCCAGCAAAAAAGGGGGGGCGACCGGGGAGCTGTTTTTT.

V is TRBV6-5 and J is TRBJ2-7; the match to TRBD1 covers 7 bases. This CDR3 region has 15 residues. The junction had 10 bases not matched to a gene; V was cut back by 8 bases and J by 0 bases. Germline lookup yields CDR1 MNHEY and CDR2 SVGAGI. The CDR3 DNA reads TGTGCCAGCGGCTACAGGGGTTCCAGCTCCTACGAGCAGTACTTC. Its protein product is CASGYRGSSSYEQYF.

The chain combines TRBV29-1 with TRBJ2-6; unclear D gene. V shed 1 base and J shed 1 base, with 5 bases lying between them. Germline CDR1 is SQVTM and CDR2 is ANQGSEA. CDR3 size: 14 residues. CDR3 sequence (DNA): TGCAGCGTTGAAGTTAGGTCTGGGGCCAACGTCCTGACTTTC. Amino acid sequence: CSVEVRSGANVLTF. The full variable domain, in which reference TRBV29-1 and TRBJ2-6 provide the parts outside the CDR3, is SAVISQKPSRDICQRGTSLTIQCQVDSQVTMMFWYRQQPGQSLTLIATANQGSEATYESGFVIDKFPISRPNLTFSTLTVSNMSPEDSSIYLCSVEVRSGANVLTFGAGSRLTVL.